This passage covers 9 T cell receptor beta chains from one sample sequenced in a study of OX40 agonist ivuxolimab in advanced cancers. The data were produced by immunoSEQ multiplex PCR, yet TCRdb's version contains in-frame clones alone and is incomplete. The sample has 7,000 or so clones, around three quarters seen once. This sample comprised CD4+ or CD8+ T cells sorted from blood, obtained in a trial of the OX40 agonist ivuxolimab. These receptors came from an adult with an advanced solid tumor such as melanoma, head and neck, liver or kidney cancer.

The CDR3 here is CASSLVGRFYGYTF. The DNA of the CDR3 is TGTGCCAGCAGCTTAGTTGGGCGGTTCTATGGCTACACCTTC. The rearrangement uses TRBV11-2 and TRBJ1-2; D gene ambiguous. Germline-derived CDR1 and CDR2 are SGHAT and FQNNGV. Trimming stripped 1 base from V and 4 bases from J, with 10 bases between. This CDR3 has 14 amino acids.

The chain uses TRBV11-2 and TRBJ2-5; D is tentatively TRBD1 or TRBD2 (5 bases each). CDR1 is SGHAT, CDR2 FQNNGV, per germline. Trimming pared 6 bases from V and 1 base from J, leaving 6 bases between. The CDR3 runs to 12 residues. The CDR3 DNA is TGTGCCAGCAGTGGGGGCCAAGAGACCCAGTACTTC. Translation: CASSGGQETQYF.

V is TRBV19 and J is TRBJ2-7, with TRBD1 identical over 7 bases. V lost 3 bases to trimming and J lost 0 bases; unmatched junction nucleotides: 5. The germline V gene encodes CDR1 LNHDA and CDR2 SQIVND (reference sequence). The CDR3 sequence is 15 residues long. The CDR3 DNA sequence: TGTGCCAGTAGTATGGGGGACAGTCACTCCTACGAGCAGTACTTC. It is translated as CASSMGDSHSYEQYF.

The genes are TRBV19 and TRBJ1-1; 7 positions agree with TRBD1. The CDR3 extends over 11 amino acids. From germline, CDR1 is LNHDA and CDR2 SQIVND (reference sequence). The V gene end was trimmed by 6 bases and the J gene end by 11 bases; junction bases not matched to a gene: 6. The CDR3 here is CASSVQGVAFF. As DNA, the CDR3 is TGTGCCAGTAGCGTCCAGGGGGTCGCTTTCTTT.

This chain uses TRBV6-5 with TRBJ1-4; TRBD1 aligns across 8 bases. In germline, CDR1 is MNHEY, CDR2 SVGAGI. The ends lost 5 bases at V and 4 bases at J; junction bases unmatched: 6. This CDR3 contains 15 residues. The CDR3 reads CASSLRTGRNEKLFF. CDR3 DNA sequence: TGTGCCAGCAGTCTTAGGACAGGGCGTAATGAAAAACTGTTTTTT.

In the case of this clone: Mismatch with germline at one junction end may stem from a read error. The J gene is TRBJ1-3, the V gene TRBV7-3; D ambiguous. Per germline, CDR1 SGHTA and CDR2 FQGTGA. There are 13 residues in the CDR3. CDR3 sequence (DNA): TGCGCCAGCAGCCAAGACTCTGGAAACACCATATATTTT. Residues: CASSQDSGNTIYF.

CDR3 DNA: TGTGCCAGCAGCTTAAGTTCGGGGGGAAGGACTAATGAAAAACTGTTTTTT. Amino acid sequence: CASSLSSGGRTNEKLFF. This rearrangement joins TRBV11-1 to TRBJ1-4; tentatively, D is TRBD1 (5 bases). The germline V gene encodes CDR1 SGHAT and CDR2 FQDESV (reference sequence). The CDR3 is 17 amino acids. The V and J ends lost 2 bases and 2 bases respectively, with 15 bases between them.

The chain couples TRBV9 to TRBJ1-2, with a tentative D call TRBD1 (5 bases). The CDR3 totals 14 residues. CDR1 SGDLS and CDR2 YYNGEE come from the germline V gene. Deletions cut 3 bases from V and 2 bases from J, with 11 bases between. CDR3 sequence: CASSGEGTNYGYTF. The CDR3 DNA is TGTGCCAGCAGCGGGGAGGGGACCAACTATGGCTACACCTTC.

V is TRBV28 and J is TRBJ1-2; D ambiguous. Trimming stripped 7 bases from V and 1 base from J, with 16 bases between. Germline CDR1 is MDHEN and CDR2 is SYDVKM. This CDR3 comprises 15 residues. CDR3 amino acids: CASNPPELYNYGYTF. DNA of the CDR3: TGTGCCAGCAACCCCCCGGAGTTATATAACTATGGCTACACCTTC.